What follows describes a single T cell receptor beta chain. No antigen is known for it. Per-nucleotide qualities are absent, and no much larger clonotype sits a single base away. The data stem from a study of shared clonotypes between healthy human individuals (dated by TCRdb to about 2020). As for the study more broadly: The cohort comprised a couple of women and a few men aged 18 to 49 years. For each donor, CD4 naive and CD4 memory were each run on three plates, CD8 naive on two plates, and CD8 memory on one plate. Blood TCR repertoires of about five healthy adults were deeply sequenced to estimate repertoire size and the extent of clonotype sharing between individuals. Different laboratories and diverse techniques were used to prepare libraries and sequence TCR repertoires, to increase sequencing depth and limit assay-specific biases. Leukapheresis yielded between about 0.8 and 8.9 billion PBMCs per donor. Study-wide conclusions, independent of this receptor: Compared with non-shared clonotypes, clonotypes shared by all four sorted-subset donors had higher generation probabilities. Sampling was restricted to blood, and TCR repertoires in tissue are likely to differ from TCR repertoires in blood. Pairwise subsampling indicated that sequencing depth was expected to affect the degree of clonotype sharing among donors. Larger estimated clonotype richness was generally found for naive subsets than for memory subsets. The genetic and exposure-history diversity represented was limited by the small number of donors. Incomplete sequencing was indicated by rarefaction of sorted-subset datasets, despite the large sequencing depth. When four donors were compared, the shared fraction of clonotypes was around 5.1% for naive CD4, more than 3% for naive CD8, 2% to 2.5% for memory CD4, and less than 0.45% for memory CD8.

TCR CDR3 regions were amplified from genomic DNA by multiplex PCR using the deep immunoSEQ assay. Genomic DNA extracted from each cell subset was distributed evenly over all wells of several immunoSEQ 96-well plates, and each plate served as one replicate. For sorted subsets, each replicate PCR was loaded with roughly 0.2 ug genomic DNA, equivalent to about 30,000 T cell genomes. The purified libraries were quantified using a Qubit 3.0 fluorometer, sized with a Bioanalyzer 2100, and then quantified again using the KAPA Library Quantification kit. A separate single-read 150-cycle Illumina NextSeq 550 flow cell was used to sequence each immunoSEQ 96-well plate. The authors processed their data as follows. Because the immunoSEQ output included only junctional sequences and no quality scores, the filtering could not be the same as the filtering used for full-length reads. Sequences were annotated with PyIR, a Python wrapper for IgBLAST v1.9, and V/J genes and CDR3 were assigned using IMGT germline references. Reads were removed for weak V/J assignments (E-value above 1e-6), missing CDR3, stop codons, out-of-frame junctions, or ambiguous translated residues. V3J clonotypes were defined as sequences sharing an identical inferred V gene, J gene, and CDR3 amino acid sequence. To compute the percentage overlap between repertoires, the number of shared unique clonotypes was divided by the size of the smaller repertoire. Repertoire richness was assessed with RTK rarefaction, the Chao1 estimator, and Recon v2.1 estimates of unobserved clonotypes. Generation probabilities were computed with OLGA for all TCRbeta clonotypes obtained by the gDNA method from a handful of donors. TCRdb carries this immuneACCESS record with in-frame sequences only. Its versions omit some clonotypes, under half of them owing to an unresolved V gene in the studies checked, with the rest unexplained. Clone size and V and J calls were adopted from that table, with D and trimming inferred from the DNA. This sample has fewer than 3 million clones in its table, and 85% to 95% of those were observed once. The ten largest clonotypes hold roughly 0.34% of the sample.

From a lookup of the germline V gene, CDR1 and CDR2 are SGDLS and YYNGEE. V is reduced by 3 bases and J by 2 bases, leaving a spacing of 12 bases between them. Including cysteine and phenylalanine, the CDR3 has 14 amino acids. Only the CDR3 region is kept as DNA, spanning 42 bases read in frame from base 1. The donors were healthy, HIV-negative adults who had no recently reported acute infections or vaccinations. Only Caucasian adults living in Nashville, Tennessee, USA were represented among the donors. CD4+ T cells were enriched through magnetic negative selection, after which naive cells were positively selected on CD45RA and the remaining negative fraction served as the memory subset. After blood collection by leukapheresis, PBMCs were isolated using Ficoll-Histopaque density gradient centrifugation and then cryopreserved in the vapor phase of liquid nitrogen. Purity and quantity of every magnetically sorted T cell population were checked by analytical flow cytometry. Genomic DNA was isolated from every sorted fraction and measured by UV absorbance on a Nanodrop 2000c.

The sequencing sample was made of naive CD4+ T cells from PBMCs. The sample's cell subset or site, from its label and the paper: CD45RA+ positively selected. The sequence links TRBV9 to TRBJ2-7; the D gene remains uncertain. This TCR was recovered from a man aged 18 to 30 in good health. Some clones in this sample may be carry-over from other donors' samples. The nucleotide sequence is TGTGCCAGCAGCGACCAGGCTGAGCCCTACGAGCAGTACTTC. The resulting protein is CASSDQAEPYEQYF.